Reported below is one T cell receptor (beta chain). These data originate in a study of cytomegalovirus exposure and HLA in healthy donors. From germline, CDR1 is SGHNT and CDR2 YYREEE (reference sequence). V dropped 4 bases and J dropped 2; count of bases not matched to a gene: 1. The CDR3 sequence is 13 residues long. PCR involved 60 Vbeta and 13 Jbeta primers. TCRdb's copy holds only in-frame clones and misses some; the assay was immunoSEQ multiplex PCR. The table shows roughly 110,000 clones, with 65% to 80% occurring only once. Input material: PBMCs. This chain uses TRBV5-4 with TRBJ1-2; 8 bases are shared with TRBD1. The TCR sequence derives from a male donor in good health and CMV-seropositive. The CDR3 DNA reads TGTGCCAGCAGCCGGGACAGGAACTATGGCTACACCTTC. This gives the protein CASSRDRNYGYTF.